Shown below are 22 T cell receptor beta chains from a single sample sequenced in a study of blood T cell repertoires in COVID-19. Assay: immunoSEQ multiplex PCR; the TCRdb copy retains only in-frame clones and omits some. The sample records 150,000 to 200,000 clones, roughly 89% being singletons. The source material was peripheral blood. These receptors all stem from a man aged 50-60 years with acute or convalescent COVID-19.

The V gene is TRBV5-6, the J gene TRBJ1-5, with D possibly matching TRBD1 (5 bases). Trimming cost V 3 bases and J 3 bases, with 10 bases left between them. This CDR3 has 14 amino acids. Germline V lookup: CDR1 SGHDT, CDR2 YYEEEE. DNA of the CDR3: TGTGCCAGCAGCTCGGCCAGGGCCAATCAGCCCCAGCATTTT. Translating gives CASSSARANQPQHF.

The gene calls are TRBV5-8 and TRBJ1-5; 9 bases map to TRBD1. This CDR3 is built from 15 residues. Trimming at V came to 2 bases and at J to 5 bases, leaving 5 bases not matched to a gene. Germline-derived CDR1 and CDR2 are SGHTS and YDEGEE. CDR3 sequence (DNA): TGTGCCAGCAGCTTATGGACAGGGGCGGATCAGCCCCAGCATTTT. Translating it yields CASSLWTGADQPQHF.

This clone has only a few counts. V gene TRBV4-1 combines with J gene TRBJ1-1, with a possible D match to TRBD1 (6 bases). Germline CDR1 reads MGHRA; CDR2 reads YSYEKL. V lost 4 bases and J 4 bases, leaving 13 bases between the germline ends. This CDR3 contains 14 residues. In DNA, the CDR3 is TGCGCCAGCAGCCCCGGGACATACCTCACTGAAGCTTTCTTT. Protein sequence: CASSPGTYLTEAFF.

The V gene is TRBV7-9, the J gene TRBJ1-1; 8 bases are shared with TRBD1. Per the germline V gene, CDR1 is SEHNR and CDR2 is FQNEAQ (reference sequence). The CDR3 is 16 residues long. J was trimmed by 5 bases and V by 0 bases; bases with no gene match: 8. The CDR3 reads CASSLAQWTGRTEAFF. DNA of the CDR3: TGTGCCAGCAGCTTAGCGCAATGGACAGGGAGGACTGAAGCTTTCTTT.

The rearrangement links TRBV4-3 to TRBJ2-2, with a tentative D call TRBD2 (5 bases). The CDR3 has 14 residues. Germline lookup yields CDR1 LGHNA and CDR2 YSLEER. V was clipped by 2 bases and J by 6 bases, with 10 bases between them. Written as DNA, the CDR3 is TGCGCCAGCAGCCAACAAAAGGGAGCCGGGGAGCTGTTTTTT. This encodes CASSQQKGAGELFF.

The chain carries TRBV5-4 and TRBJ1-3, with D tentatively TRBD1 (6 bases). Trimming took 5 bases from V and 4 from J, leaving 19 bases between them. Germline V gene lookup returns CDR1 SGHNT and CDR2 YYREEE (reference sequence). The CDR3 is made up of 16 amino acids. CDR3: CASSPFPRGRGNTIYF. The CDR3 coding sequence is TGTGCCAGCAGTCCTTTTCCCAGGGGTAGGGGAAACACCATATATTTT.

V and J are TRBV5-8 and TRBJ2-2, with 7 positions matching TRBD1. The CDR3 length is 16 residues. J lost 1 base, V lost 6 bases, and 9 bases had no gene match. The germline CDR1 and CDR2 sequences are SGHTS and YDEGEE. The CDR3 is CASILRRGRNTGELFF. The CDR3 bases are TGTGCCAGCATCCTTAGAAGGGGGCGGAACACCGGGGAGCTGTTTTTT.

The chain employs TRBV27 and TRBJ1-5, with D unclear. Germline V gene lookup returns CDR1 MNHEY and CDR2 SMNVEV (reference sequence). The CDR3 is made up of 13 amino acids. With 3 bases removed from V and 5 bases from J, the gap between germline ends came to 8 bases. CDR3 nucleotide sequence: TGTGCCAGCAGTTTGAGAGAGGATCAGCCCCAGCATTTT. It specifies CASSLREDQPQHF.

The table lists this clone with a few counts. The chain recombines TRBV18 with TRBJ2-5; 7 bases match TRBD1. Trimming removed 8 bases from V and 2 bases from J; junction bases left unmatched: 5. Germline CDR1 and CDR2: KGHSH and LQKENI. The CDR3 loop spans 13 amino acids. The CDR3 region is CASQTGWQETQYF. CDR3 DNA: TGTGCCAGCCAGACAGGGTGGCAAGAGACCCAGTACTTC.

The chain combines TRBV6-2 or TRBV6-3 with TRBJ1-5; TRBD1 matches at 8 bases. J was trimmed by 3 bases and V by 0 bases; bases with no gene match: 13. Germline CDR1 is MNHEY and CDR2 is SVGEGT. CDR3 length: 19 residues. Here the CDR3 reads CASSYSPPLQGGNNQPQHF. The CDR3 region has the DNA TGTGCCAGCAGTTACTCTCCTCCGTTACAGGGGGGGAACAATCAGCCCCAGCATTTT.

This rearrangement joins TRBV11-2 to TRBJ1-2; TRBD1 might be the D (6 bases). V dropped 0 bases and J dropped 4 bases, with 12 bases sitting between them. The CDR3 consists of 15 residues. The V gene's germline CDR1 is SGHAT and CDR2 FQNNGV. For the CDR3, the DNA is TGTGCCAGCAGCTTAGACCCCACAGGGCTCTATGGCTACACCTTC. Translation gives CASSLDPTGLYGYTF.

The CDR3 coding sequence is TGTGCCAGCAGGCCGGGACAGGGATACGAGCAGTACGTC. Residues: CASRPGQGYEQYV. The J gene is TRBJ2-7, the V gene TRBV28, with TRBD1 identical over 9 bases. Germline assignment: CDR1 MDHEN and CDR2 SYDVKM. The CDR3 loop spans 13 amino acids. The V segment lost 6 bases and the J segment 4 bases; nucleotides outside the gene matches: 4.

The chain carries TRBV19 and TRBJ2-1; 14 nucleotides align to TRBD2. The CDR3 is made up of 18 amino acids. Germline values: CDR1 LNHDA, CDR2 SQIVND (reference sequence). V gave up 5 bases and J gave up 8 bases; unmatched junction bases: 14. The CDR3 nucleotides read TGTGCCAGTAGTGCGCGACTAGCGGGGGGGCTTAGAAGTTATGAGCAGTTCTTC. Residues: CASSARLAGGLRSYEQFF.

The chain combines TRBV10-1 with TRBJ2-3; TRBD2 is a possible D gene (6 bases). From germline, CDR1 is WNHNN and CDR2 SYGVQD (reference sequence). The CDR3 has 15 residues. V was trimmed by 5 bases and J by 0 bases, leaving 12 bases between them. CDR3 DNA sequence: TGCGCCAGCAGTATGATAGCGGCTAGCACAGATACGCAGTATTTT. Translated: CASSMIAASTDTQYF.

Written as DNA, the CDR3 is TGTGCCAGCAGTACGGGGTGGCAGCCCCAGCATTTT. Its protein product is CASSTGWQPQHF. V is TRBV28 and J is TRBJ1-5; no reliable D call. Germline V CDR1 and CDR2: MDHEN, SYDVKM. The CDR3 is made up of 12 amino acids. V was clipped by 5 bases and J by 7 bases, with 9 bases between them. The whole variable domain, remainder taken from reference TRBV28 and TRBJ1-5, is DVKVTQSSRYLVKRTGEKVFLECVQDMDHENMFWYRQDPGLGLRLIYFSYDVKMKEKGDIPEGYSVSREKKERFSLILESASTNQTSMYLCASSTGWQPQHFGDGTRLSIL.

The chain employs TRBV5-4 and TRBJ2-1, with a tentative D call TRBD1 (6 bases). The germline V gene encodes CDR1 SGHNT and CDR2 YYREEE (reference sequence). The CDR3 is made up of 15 amino acids. The V gene lost 2 bases and the J gene lost 0 bases, with 9 bases spanning the gap. CDR3: CASSFDRPSYNEQFF. DNA for the CDR3: TGTGCCAGCAGCTTCGACAGGCCCTCCTACAATGAGCAGTTCTTC.

This chain joins TRBV10-3 and TRBJ2-7, with 8 bases aligning to TRBD2. CDR1 ENHRY and CDR2 SYGVKD come from the germline V gene. The trim removed 3 bases at V and 3 bases at J, leaving 1 base unmatched. The CDR3 consists of 13 residues. The CDR3 sequence is CAISDAGGYEQYF. CDR3 nucleotide sequence: TGTGCCATCAGTGATGCGGGGGGCTACGAGCAGTACTTC.

This chain uses TRBV19 with TRBJ1-6; 8 nucleotides align to TRBD1. Per germline, CDR1 LNHDA and CDR2 SQIVND (reference sequence). This CDR3 is built from 17 residues. V shed 6 bases and J 6 bases; nucleotides not matched to a gene: 13. The CDR3 DNA is TGTGCCAGTAGAGCCCGAGGGGCAGGGGGCATTAATTCACCCCTCCACTTT. Translating it yields CASRARGAGGINSPLHF.

The genes are TRBV2 and TRBJ1-5; no reliable D call. V was clipped by 4 bases and J by 6 bases, with 10 bases between them. The CDR3 spans 13 residues. Germline V lookup: CDR1 SNHLY, CDR2 FYNNEI. The CDR3 sequence is CASSVLVAQPQHF. CDR3 nucleotides: TGTGCCAGCAGTGTGCTGGTGGCTCAGCCCCAGCATTTT. Variable domain in full (rest from reference TRBV2 and TRBJ1-5): EPEVTQTPSHQVTQMGQEVILRCVPISNHLYFYWYRQILGQKVEFLVSFYNNEISEKSEIFDDQFSVERPDGSNFTLKIRSTKLEDSAMYFCASSVLVAQPQHFGDGTRLSIL.

The CDR3 coding sequence is TGTGCCAGCCTTAGTCGGCCCGGACAGATCGCTGGCGGGGAGCTGTTTTTT. This codes for CASLSRPGQIAGGELFF. This sequence joins TRBV19 and TRBJ2-2; TRBD1 might be the D (6 bases). The V end was cut by 9 bases, the J end by 7 bases, with 27 bases between. CDR1 and CDR2 from the germline V gene are LNHDA and SQIVND (reference sequence). The CDR3 runs 17 residues. The full variable domain, rest sourced from reference TRBV19 and TRBJ2-2, is DGGITQSPKYLFRKEGQNVTLSCEQNLNHDAMYWYRQDPGQGLRLIYYSQIVNDFQKGDIAEGYSVSREKKESFPLTVTSAQKNPTAFYLCASLSRPGQIAGGELFFGEGSRLTVL.

The chain employs TRBV7-2 and TRBJ1-2, with a possible D match to TRBD1 (6 bases). V lost 4 bases and J lost 7, with 22 bases in between. CDR1 is SGHTA and CDR2 is FQGNSA in the germline V gene. The CDR3 extends over 16 amino acids. The chain's CDR3 is CASSSTNRAHLFGYTF. In nucleotides, the CDR3 is TGTGCCAGCAGCTCAACAAACAGGGCACACCTATTTGGCTACACCTTC.

The gene calls are TRBV16 and TRBJ2-5, with 9 bases aligning to TRBD2. The V gene's germline CDR1 is KGHSY and CDR2 FQNENV. V shed 0 bases and J 3 bases; nucleotides not matched to a gene: 5. The CDR3 has 16 amino acids. This chain's CDR3 is CASSQSSSGGKETQYF. In DNA, the CDR3 is TGTGCCAGCAGCCAATCTTCGAGCGGGGGGAAAGAGACCCAGTACTTC.